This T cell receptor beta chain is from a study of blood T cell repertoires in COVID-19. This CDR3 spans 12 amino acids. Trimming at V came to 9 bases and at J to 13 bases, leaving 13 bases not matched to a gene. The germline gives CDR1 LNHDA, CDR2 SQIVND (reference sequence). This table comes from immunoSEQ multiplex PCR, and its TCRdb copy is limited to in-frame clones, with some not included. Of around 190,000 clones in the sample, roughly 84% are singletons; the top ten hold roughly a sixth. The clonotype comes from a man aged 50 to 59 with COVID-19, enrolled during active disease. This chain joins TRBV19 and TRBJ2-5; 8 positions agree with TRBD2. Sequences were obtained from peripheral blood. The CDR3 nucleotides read TGTGCCAGCACGCCCCGGGGGGGTCGATTGTACTTC. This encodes CASTPRGGRLYF.